This T cell receptor (beta chain) is from a study of graft-versus-host responses after intestinal transplantation. Overall study results and limits: Early post-transplant falls in HvG clones accompanied the peak levels of circulating GvH clones.

As to this clone: Its antigen is currently unknown.

The table came from immunoSEQ multiplex PCR; TCRdb's copy has only in-frame clones and leaves some out. The repertoire includes about 41,000 clones, about 95% of them detected once, and more than 0.45% sits in the top ten. Per germline, CDR1 LGHNA and CDR2 YSLEER. CDR3 size: 13 residues. V lost 0 bases, J lost 3 bases, and 5 bases lay in between. The chain recombines TRBV4-3 with TRBJ1-2, with D unclear. The receptor was isolated from a human donor who was the organ donor for an intestinal transplant. The material sequenced was unstimulated CD8+ T cells sorted from spleen or lymph node cells, taken before transplant. In DNA form, the CDR3 reads TGCGCCAGCAGCCAAGATGGGTACTATGGCTACACCTTC. Translation gives CASSQDGYYGYTF.